The rows below give T cell receptor beta chains drawn from one sample of a study of low-dose radiotherapy and immunotherapy resistance in tumors. Via MiXCR, TCRdb re-called the reads, giving one row per CDR3 protein. This table has approximately 70,000 distinct CDR3 sequences, 30% to 40% appearing once. The sequenced sample was PBMCs, obtained before treatment. Source of these receptors: a female donor with ovarian cancer. The CDR3 runs from the conserved cysteine through the conserved F or W. The order of the fields is clone size, D gene, V gene, J gene, CDR3 DNA, CDR3 protein. The D gene is left open where the match is weak. Some rows have no size entry. The others give once, few or many, or a class for an expanded clone.

abundance: many; d_gene: -; v_gene: TRBV6-2/TRBV6-3; j_gene: TRBJ1-5; CDR3nt: TGTGCCAGCCGTCCGAGGCCCCCCAATCAGCCCCAGCATTTT; CDR3aa: CASRPRPPNQPQHF
abundance: many; d_gene: -; v_gene: TRBV28; j_gene: TRBJ2-7; CDR3nt: TGTGCCAGCAGTTCAATGACCTACGAGCAGTACTTC; CDR3aa: CASSSMTYEQYF
abundance: many; d_gene: -; v_gene: TRBV11-2; j_gene: TRBJ2-3; CDR3nt: TGTGCCAGCAGCTGGGCAGTCATAGATACGCAGTATTTT; CDR3aa: CASSWAVIDTQYF
abundance: -; d_gene: -; v_gene: TRBV7-9; j_gene: TRBJ2-7; CDR3nt: TGTGCCAGCAGCTCATCCGGGGCCTCCTACGAGCAGTACTTC; CDR3aa: CASSSSGASYEQYF
abundance: -; d_gene: -; v_gene: TRBV11-2; j_gene: TRBJ2-7; CDR3nt: TGTGCCAGCAGCTCATCCGGGACCGACGCCTACGAGCAGTACTTC; CDR3aa: CASSSSGTDAYEQYF
abundance: many; d_gene: -; v_gene: TRBV6-2/TRBV6-3; j_gene: TRBJ1-1; CDR3nt: TGTGCCAGCAGCCGGACAGACCCGAACACTGAAGCTTTCTTT; CDR3aa: CASSRTDPNTEAFF
abundance: few; d_gene: -; v_gene: TRBV7-6; j_gene: TRBJ2-7; CDR3nt: TGTGCCAGCAGCTTAGAATATTCTGCGGAGCAGTACTTC; CDR3aa: CASSLEYSAEQYF
abundance: -; d_gene: TRBD1; v_gene: TRBV4-2; j_gene: TRBJ2-5; CDR3nt: TGTGCCAGCAGCCAAGGAGACAGGGGGGTGTACCAAGAGACCCAGTACTTC; CDR3aa: CASSQGDRGVYQETQYF
abundance: many; d_gene: -; v_gene: TRBV12-3/TRBV12-4; j_gene: TRBJ1-5; CDR3nt: TGTGCCAGCAGTCATCTGAAAACAGCTAGCAATCAGCCCCAGCATTTT; CDR3aa: CASSHLKTASNQPQHF
abundance: many; d_gene: TRBD1; v_gene: TRBV29-1; j_gene: TRBJ1-6; CDR3nt: TGCAGCGCCAAATCCGGGACAGCTAATTCACCCCTCCACTTT; CDR3aa: CSAKSGTANSPLHF
abundance: many; d_gene: -; v_gene: TRBV7-6; j_gene: TRBJ2-1; CDR3nt: TGTGCCAGCAGCGGCCGACCATTGGTCCACAATGAGCAGTTCTTC; CDR3aa: CASSGRPLVHNEQFF
abundance: -; d_gene: -; v_gene: TRBV6-2/TRBV6-3; j_gene: TRBJ2-3; CDR3nt: TGTGCCAGCAGCAGCTTTACAGATACGCAGTATTTT; CDR3aa: CASSSFTDTQYF
abundance: many; d_gene: -; v_gene: TRBV6-2/TRBV6-3; j_gene: TRBJ2-1; CDR3nt: TGTGCCAGCAGTGACTATAGCGGCCTCTCCTACAATGAGCAGTTCTTC; CDR3aa: CASSDYSGLSYNEQFF
abundance: -; d_gene: TRBD1; v_gene: TRBV5-4; j_gene: TRBJ1-6; CDR3nt: TGTGCCAGCAGCGCCGGACAGGGGATGGGGAATTCACCCCTCCACTTT; CDR3aa: CASSAGQGMGNSPLHF
abundance: many; d_gene: -; v_gene: TRBV19; j_gene: TRBJ1-5; CDR3nt: TGTGCCAGCCGACCCTACACCTCTTGGCAGCCCCAGCATTTT; CDR3aa: CASRPYTSWQPQHF
abundance: -; d_gene: TRBD2; v_gene: TRBV7-8; j_gene: TRBJ2-1; CDR3nt: TGTGCCAGCAGCTTACGTACCAGCGGGAGCCTCTACAATGAGCAGTTCTTC; CDR3aa: CASSLRTSGSLYNEQFF
abundance: many; d_gene: TRBD1; v_gene: TRBV6-2/TRBV6-3; j_gene: TRBJ1-5; CDR3nt: TGTGCCACCCTGACAGGGATCAATCAGCCCCAGCATTTT; CDR3aa: CATLTGINQPQHF
abundance: many; d_gene: TRBD2; v_gene: TRBV6-2/TRBV6-3; j_gene: TRBJ2-5; CDR3nt: TGTGCCAGCAGCCTCGGACTAGCGGGAGGTGAGACCCAGTACTTC; CDR3aa: CASSLGLAGGETQYF
abundance: -; d_gene: -; v_gene: TRBV7-3; j_gene: TRBJ1-1; CDR3nt: TGTGCCAGCAGCTTAAGTGGGGGCGGTCGTTTCCCAGAAGCTTTCTTT; CDR3aa: CASSLSGGGRFPEAFF
abundance: -; d_gene: -; v_gene: TRBV10-3; j_gene: TRBJ1-5; CDR3nt: TGTGCCATCAGTGATTCAGGGCCAGAGAGTCAGCCCCAGCATTTT; CDR3aa: CAISDSGPESQPQHF
abundance: many; d_gene: TRBD1; v_gene: TRBV6-1; j_gene: TRBJ2-7; CDR3nt: TGTGCCAGCAGTCCCCCGGGACAGGGGGCAAAAGAGCAGTACTTC; CDR3aa: CASSPPGQGAKEQYF
abundance: many; d_gene: TRBD1; v_gene: TRBV5-1; j_gene: TRBJ2-3; CDR3nt: TGCGCCAGCAGCGGGGGGACAGGCGAGGCCGATACGCAGTATTTT; CDR3aa: CASSGGTGEADTQYF
abundance: few; d_gene: TRBD1; v_gene: TRBV14; j_gene: TRBJ2-1; CDR3nt: TGTGCCAGCAGCCAGACAGGGTATGGTGAGCAGTTCTTC; CDR3aa: CASSQTGYGEQFF
abundance: -; d_gene: -; v_gene: TRBV28; j_gene: TRBJ2-7; CDR3nt: TGTGCCAGCAGTTTGGGGCGCCAGCAGTACTTC; CDR3aa: CASSLGRQQYF
abundance: once; d_gene: -; v_gene: TRBV15; j_gene: TRBJ2-1; CDR3nt: TGTGCCACCAGCAGAGAAGCGATCCACAATGAGCAGTTCTTC; CDR3aa: CATSREAIHNEQFF
abundance: -; d_gene: -; v_gene: TRBV5-1; j_gene: TRBJ1-5; CDR3nt: TGCGCCAGCAGCTTGCGAGGAGGGTTGGCGCCCCAGCATTTT; CDR3aa: CASSLRGGLAPQHF
abundance: -; d_gene: -; v_gene: TRBV6-1; j_gene: TRBJ2-7; CDR3nt: TGTGCCAGCAGCAGTCTAGCCGGGCAGTACTTC; CDR3aa: CASSSLAGQYF
abundance: -; d_gene: TRBD2; v_gene: TRBV4-1; j_gene: TRBJ2-2; CDR3nt: TGCGCCAGCAGCCAGTTGGGACTACCCACGGGGGAGCTGTTTTTT; CDR3aa: CASSQLGLPTGELFF
abundance: many; d_gene: -; v_gene: TRBV28; j_gene: TRBJ2-5; CDR3nt: TGTGCCAGCATCCCCTGGGGTGGGTTAGAGACCCAGTACTTC; CDR3aa: CASIPWGGLETQYF
abundance: -; d_gene: -; v_gene: TRBV10-3; j_gene: TRBJ1-1; CDR3nt: TGTGCCATCAGTGAATATCAAGGGAGCACTGAAGCTTTCTTT; CDR3aa: CAISEYQGSTEAFF
abundance: few; d_gene: TRBD2; v_gene: TRBV4-1; j_gene: TRBJ2-1; CDR3nt: TGCGCCAGCAGCCGACAACTAGCGGGAGGGCCCGATGAGCAGTTCTTC; CDR3aa: CASSRQLAGGPDEQFF
abundance: few; d_gene: TRBD2; v_gene: TRBV5-3; j_gene: TRBJ2-2; CDR3nt: TGTGCCAGCAGCTCTCGACTAGCGGGGGGGCGTACGAACACCGGGGAGCTGTTTTTT; CDR3aa: CASSSRLAGGRTNTGELFF